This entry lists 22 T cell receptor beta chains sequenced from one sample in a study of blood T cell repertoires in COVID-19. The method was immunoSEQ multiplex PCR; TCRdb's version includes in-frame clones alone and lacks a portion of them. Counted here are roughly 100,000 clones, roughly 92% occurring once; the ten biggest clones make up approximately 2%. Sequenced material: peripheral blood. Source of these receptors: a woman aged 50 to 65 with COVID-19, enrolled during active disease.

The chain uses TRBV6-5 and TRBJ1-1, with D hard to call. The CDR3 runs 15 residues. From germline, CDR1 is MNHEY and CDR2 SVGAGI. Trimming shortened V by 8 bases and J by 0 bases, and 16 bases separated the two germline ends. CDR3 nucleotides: TGTGCCAGCGGGAAGGCAGGACTCATGAACACTGAAGCTTTCTTT. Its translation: CASGKAGLMNTEAFF.

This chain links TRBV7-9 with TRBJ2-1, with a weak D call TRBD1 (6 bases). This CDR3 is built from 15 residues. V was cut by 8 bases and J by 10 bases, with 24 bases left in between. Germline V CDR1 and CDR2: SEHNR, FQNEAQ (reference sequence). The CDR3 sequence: CASAGDLEGHREQFF. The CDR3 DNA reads TGTGCCAGCGCAGGGGATTTAGAGGGACATCGGGAGCAGTTCTTC.

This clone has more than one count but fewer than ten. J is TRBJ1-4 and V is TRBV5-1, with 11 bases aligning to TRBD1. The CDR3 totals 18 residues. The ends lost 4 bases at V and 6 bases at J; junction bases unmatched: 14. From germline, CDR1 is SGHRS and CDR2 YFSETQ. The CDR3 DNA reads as TGCGCCAGCAGCCTCCGATGGACAGGGGGCATTGTGGATGAAAAACTGTTTTTT. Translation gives CASSLRWTGGIVDEKLFF.

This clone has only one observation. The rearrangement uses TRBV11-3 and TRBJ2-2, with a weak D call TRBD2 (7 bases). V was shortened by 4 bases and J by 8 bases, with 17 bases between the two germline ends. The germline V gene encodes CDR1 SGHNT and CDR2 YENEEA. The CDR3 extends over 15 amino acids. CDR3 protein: CASSSLRGGFGELFF. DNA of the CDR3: TGTGCCAGCAGCTCCCTGAGGGGGGGGTTTGGGGAGCTGTTTTTT.

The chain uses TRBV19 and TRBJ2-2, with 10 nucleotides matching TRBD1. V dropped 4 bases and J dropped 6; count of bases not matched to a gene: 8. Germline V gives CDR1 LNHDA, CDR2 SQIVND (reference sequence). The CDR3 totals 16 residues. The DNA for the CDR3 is TGTGCCAGTAGTAGCTCCGGGACAGGGGTGTCCGGGGAGCTGTTTTTT. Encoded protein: CASSSSGTGVSGELFF.

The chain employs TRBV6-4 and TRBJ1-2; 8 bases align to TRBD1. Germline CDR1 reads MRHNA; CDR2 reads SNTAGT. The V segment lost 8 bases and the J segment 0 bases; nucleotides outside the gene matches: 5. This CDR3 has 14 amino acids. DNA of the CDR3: TGTGCCAGCTCCCCGGACAGGGCTAACTATGGCTACACCTTC. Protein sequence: CASSPDRANYGYTF.

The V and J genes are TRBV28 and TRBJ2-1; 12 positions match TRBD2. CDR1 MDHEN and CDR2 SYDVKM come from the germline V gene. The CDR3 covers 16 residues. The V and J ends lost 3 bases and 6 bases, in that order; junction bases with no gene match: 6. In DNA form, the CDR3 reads TGTGCCAGCAGTTTTTGGGGACTAGCGGGCATCAATGAGCAGTTCTTC. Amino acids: CASSFWGLAGINEQFF.

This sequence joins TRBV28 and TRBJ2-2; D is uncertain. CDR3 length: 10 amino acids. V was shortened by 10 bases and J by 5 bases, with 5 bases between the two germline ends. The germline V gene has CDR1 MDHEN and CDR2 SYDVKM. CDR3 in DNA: TGTGCCACGTCGACCGGGGAGCTGTTTTTT. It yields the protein CATSTGELFF.

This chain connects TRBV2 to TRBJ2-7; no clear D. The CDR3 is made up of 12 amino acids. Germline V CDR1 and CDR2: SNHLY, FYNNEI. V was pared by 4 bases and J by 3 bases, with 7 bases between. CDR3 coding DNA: TGTGCCAGCAGTGGGGCAGTCTACGAGCAGTACTTC. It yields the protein CASSGAVYEQYF.

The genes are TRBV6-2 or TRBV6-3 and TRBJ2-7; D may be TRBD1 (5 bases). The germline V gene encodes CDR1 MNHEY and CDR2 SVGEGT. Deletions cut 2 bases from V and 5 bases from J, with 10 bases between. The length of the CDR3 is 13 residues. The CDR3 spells CASSYRGIDEQYV. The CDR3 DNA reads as TGTGCCAGCAGTTACAGGGGTATCGACGAGCAGTACGTC.

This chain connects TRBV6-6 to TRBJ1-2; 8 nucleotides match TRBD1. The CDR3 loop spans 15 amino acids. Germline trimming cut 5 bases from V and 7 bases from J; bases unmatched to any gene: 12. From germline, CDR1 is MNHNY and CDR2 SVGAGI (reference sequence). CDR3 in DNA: TGTGCCAGCAGTACTCAAGCGGCAGGGGGCGGTGGCTACACCTTC. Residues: CASSTQAAGGGGYTF.

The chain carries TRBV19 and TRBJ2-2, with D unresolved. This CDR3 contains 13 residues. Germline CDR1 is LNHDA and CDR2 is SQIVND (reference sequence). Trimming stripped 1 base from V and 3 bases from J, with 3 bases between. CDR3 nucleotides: TGTGCCAGTAGTATAGCTCACACCGGGGAGCTGTTTTTT. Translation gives CASSIAHTGELFF.

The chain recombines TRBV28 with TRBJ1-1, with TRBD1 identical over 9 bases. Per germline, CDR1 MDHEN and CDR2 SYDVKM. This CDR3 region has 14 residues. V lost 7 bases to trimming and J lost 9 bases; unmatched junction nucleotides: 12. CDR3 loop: CASNVPGQGGKAFF. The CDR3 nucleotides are TGTGCCAGCAACGTACCGGGACAGGGAGGGAAAGCTTTCTTT.

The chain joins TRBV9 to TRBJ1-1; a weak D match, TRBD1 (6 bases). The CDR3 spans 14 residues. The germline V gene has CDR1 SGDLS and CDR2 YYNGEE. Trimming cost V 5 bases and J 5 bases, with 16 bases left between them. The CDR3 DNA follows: TGTGCCAGCAGTGCCGGGGGGGCGCGAACTGAAGCTTTCTTT. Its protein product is CASSAGGARTEAFF.

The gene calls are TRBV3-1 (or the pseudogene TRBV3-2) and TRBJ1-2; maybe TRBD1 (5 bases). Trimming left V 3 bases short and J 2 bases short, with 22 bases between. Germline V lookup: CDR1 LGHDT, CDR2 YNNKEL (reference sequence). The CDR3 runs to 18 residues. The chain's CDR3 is CASSQVPPRVEWNYGYTF. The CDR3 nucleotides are TGTGCCAGCAGCCAGGTACCCCCCAGGGTCGAGTGGAACTATGGCTACACCTTC.

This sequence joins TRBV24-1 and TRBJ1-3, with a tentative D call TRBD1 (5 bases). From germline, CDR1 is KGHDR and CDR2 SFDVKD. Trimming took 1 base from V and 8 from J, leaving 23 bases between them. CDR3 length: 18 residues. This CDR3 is CATSDLGAGWKLGHTIYF. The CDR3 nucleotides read TGTGCCACCAGTGATTTAGGGGCAGGGTGGAAGTTAGGGCACACCATATATTTT.

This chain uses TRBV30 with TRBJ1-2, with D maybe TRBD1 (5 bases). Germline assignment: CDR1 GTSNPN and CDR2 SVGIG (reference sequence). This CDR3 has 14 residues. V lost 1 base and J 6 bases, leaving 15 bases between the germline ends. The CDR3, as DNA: TGTGCCTGGAGTGGTGGAGGGCGGGGGGATGGCTACACCTTC. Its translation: CAWSGGGRGDGYTF.

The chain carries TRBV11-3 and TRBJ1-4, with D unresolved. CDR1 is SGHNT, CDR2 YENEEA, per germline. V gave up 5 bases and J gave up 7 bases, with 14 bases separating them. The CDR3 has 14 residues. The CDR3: CASSRPLEGEKLFF. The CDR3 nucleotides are TGTGCCAGCAGCAGACCCCTGGAGGGTGAAAAACTGTTTTTT.

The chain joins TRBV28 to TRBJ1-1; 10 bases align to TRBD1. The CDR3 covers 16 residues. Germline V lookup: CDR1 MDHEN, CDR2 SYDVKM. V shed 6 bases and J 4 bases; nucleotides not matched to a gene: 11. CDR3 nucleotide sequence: TGTGCCAGCAGCCTAGGGACAGGGGCGATCGGCACTGAAGCTTTCTTT. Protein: CASSLGTGAIGTEAFF.

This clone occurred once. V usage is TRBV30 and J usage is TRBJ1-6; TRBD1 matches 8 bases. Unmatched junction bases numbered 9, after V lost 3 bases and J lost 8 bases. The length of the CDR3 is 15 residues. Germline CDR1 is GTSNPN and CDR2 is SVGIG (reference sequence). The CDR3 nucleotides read TGTGCCTGGAGGCCCCCCTACAGGGGGGATTCACCCCTCCACTTT. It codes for CAWRPPYRGDSPLHF.

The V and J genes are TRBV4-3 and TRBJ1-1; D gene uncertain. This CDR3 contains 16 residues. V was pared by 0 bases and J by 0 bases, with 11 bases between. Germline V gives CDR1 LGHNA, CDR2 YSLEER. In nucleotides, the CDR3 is TGCGCCAGCAGCCAAGATCCAGGCAGATTGAACACTGAAGCTTTCTTT. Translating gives CASSQDPGRLNTEAFF.

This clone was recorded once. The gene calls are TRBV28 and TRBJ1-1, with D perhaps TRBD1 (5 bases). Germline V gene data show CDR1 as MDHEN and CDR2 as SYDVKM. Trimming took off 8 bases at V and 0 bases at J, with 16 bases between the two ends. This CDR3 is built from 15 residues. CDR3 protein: CASSYRGVMNTEAFF. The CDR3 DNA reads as TGTGCCAGCTCCTACCGGGGGGTCATGAACACTGAAGCTTTCTTT.